The next 15 T cell receptor beta chains were all read from a single sample in a study of T cell repertoires in cytomegalovirus infection. Which antigens these TCRs recognize remains unknown. TCRdb ran MiXCR on the reads and lists one entry per CDR3 protein. Among 550,000 to 700,000 distinct CDR3 sequences listed, 40% were seen once. Here the sequenced sample was cultured PBMCs, taken from culture after CMV antigen stimulation. These receptors were collected from a human donor in good health (CMV status not recorded). Some clones in this sample may be carry-over from other donors' samples.

The rearrangement joins TRBV5-1 to TRBJ1-3; unclear D gene. This CDR3 comprises 16 residues. CDR1 and CDR2 (germline): SGHRS, YFSETQ. V lost 4 bases and J lost 0, with 14 bases in between. The CDR3 sequence: CASSPYLRGSGNTIYF. The CDR3 bases are TGCGCCAGCAGCCCCTACCTACGGGGCTCTGGAAACACCATATATTTT.

The chain uses TRBV27 and TRBJ1-6, with 12 bases that match TRBD1. V shed 3 bases and J 11 bases; nucleotides not matched to a gene: 2. The CDR3 is 14 residues long. Germline CDR1 and CDR2: MNHEY and SMNVEV (reference sequence). CDR3 DNA sequence: TGTGCCAGCAGTTTGGGACAGGGGGCCCCACCCCTCCACTTT. Its protein is CASSLGQGAPPLHF.

This clonotype was seen a handful of times. The chain is built from TRBV7-2 and TRBJ2-1, with TRBD1 matching over 10 bases. The V and J ends lost 2 bases and 7 bases, in that order; junction bases with no gene match: 11. This CDR3 region has 17 residues. Germline V gene data show CDR1 as SGHTA and CDR2 as FQGNSA. CDR3: CASSLRGTGAYGNEQFF. CDR3 DNA: TGTGCCAGCAGCTTAAGGGGGACAGGGGCATATGGGAATGAGCAGTTCTTC.

This clonotype has a handful of counts. Here the CDR3 reads CASSPRQFNEQFF. Written as DNA, the CDR3 is TGTGCCAGCAGCCCGCGTCAGTTCAATGAGCAGTTCTTC. The gene calls are TRBV7-2 and TRBJ2-1; D gene ambiguous. The CDR3 spans 13 residues. CDR1 is SGHTA and CDR2 is FQGNSA in the germline V gene. The V gene lost 5 bases and the J gene lost 6 bases, with 11 bases spanning the gap. Filled out from reference TRBV7-2 and TRBJ2-1, the complete variable domain reads GAGVSQSPSNKVTEKGKDVELRCDPISGHTALYWYRQSLGQGLEFLIYFQGNSAPDKSGLPSDRFSAERTGGSVSTLTIQRTQQEDSAVYLCASSPRQFNEQFFGPGTRLTVL.

The chain carries TRBV6-1 and TRBJ1-5; tentatively, D is TRBD1 (6 bases). V was pared by 1 base and J by 7 bases, with 8 bases between. The germline V gene encodes CDR1 MNHNS and CDR2 SASEGT. The CDR3 extends over 13 amino acids. The CDR3 spells CASSEEGGQPQHF. The CDR3 nucleotides read TGTGCCAGCAGTGAAGAAGGGGGACAGCCCCAGCATTTT.

Only a few counts were recorded for this clonotype. The chain has TRBV6-2 or TRBV6-3 and TRBJ2-5; D unresolved. V was shortened by 4 bases and J by 0 bases, with 12 bases between the two germline ends. The germline V gene has CDR1 MNHEY and CDR2 SVGEGT. This CDR3 is built from 15 residues. CDR3 nucleotides: TGTGCCAGCAGTTCCAATTGGCGGTACCAAGAGACCCAGTACTTC. Protein: CASSSNWRYQETQYF.

The gene calls are TRBV7-8 and TRBJ2-7, with D tentatively TRBD1 (6 bases). Trimming removed 5 bases from V and 3 bases from J, with 23 bases in between. Per the germline V gene, CDR1 is SGHVS and CDR2 is FQNEAQ. The CDR3 has 17 amino acids. The CDR3 sequence is CASSLSSGTSSYYEQYF. In DNA, the CDR3 is TGTGCCAGCAGCCTTTCTTCCGGGACATCGTCTTACTACGAGCAGTACTTC.

CDR3 in DNA: TGTGCCAGCAGCACAGGGATTTATCAGCCCCAGCATTTT. Its protein product is CASSTGIYQPQHF. This rearrangement joins TRBV6-2 or TRBV6-3 to TRBJ1-5; tentatively, D is TRBD1 (6 bases). Germline V gene data show CDR1 as MNHEY and CDR2 as SVGEGT. This CDR3 has 13 amino acids. Trimming removed 6 bases at V and 5 bases at J, with 11 bases between.

This sequence joins TRBV27 and TRBJ1-5; tentatively, D is TRBD1 (6 bases). The CDR3 length is 15 residues. V lost 2 bases to trimming and J lost 6 bases, with 14 bases between them. Germline lookup yields CDR1 MNHEY and CDR2 SMNVEV (reference sequence). CDR3 nucleotide sequence: TGTGCCAGCAGTTTAAAGGGGGGGGGGGGTCAGCCCCAGCATTTT. This encodes CASSLKGGGGQPQHF.

This clonotype was recorded a few times. The chain carries TRBV19 and TRBJ2-7; D gene uncertain. The CDR3 is 14 amino acids. The germline V gene has CDR1 LNHDA and CDR2 SQIVND (reference sequence). V was cut by 4 bases and J by 3 bases, with 13 bases left in between. The DNA for the CDR3 is TGTGCCAGTAGTAACCCAGACCACAGCTACGAGCAGTACTTC. This codes for CASSNPDHSYEQYF.

The V call is TRBV7-8, the J call TRBJ1-1; TRBD1 matches at 10 bases. CDR1 SGHVS and CDR2 FQNEAQ come from the germline V gene. Unmatched junction bases numbered 12, after V lost 5 bases and J lost 0 bases. The length of the CDR3 is 18 residues. CDR3 residues: CASSLRWTGGRMNTEAFF. The CDR3 coding sequence is TGTGCCAGCAGCCTCAGGTGGACAGGGGGACGGATGAACACTGAAGCTTTCTTT.

This clonotype showed up just a few times. The CDR3 protein is CASSSLDGNEQFF. The CDR3 DNA follows: TGTGCCAGCAGCTCATTGGACGGCAATGAGCAGTTCTTC. The chain has TRBV7-2 and TRBJ2-1; no clear D gene. V was trimmed by 4 bases and J by 6 bases, leaving 10 bases between them. The CDR3 extends over 13 amino acids. The germline V gene has CDR1 SGHTA and CDR2 FQGNSA.

The J gene is TRBJ2-5, the V gene TRBV12-3 or TRBV12-4; 8 bases fit TRBD2. This CDR3 spans 15 amino acids. J gave up 2 bases and V 5 bases, and 7 bases lay outside the gene matches. DNA for the CDR3: TGTGCCAGCAGTCCCCCCGGGACTAGACAAGAGACCCAGTACTTC. Protein sequence: CASSPPGTRQETQYF.

V is TRBV7-2 and J is TRBJ2-1; 7 bases agree with TRBD2. Germline CDR1 SGHTA, CDR2 FQGNSA. V dropped 3 bases and J dropped 9; count of bases not matched to a gene: 5. This CDR3 region has 13 residues. CDR3 nucleotide sequence: TGTGCCAGCAGCTTGTGGGAGCGGGGTGAGCAGTTCTTC. Translating it yields CASSLWERGEQFF.

There are a few counts of this clonotype. The rearrangement joins TRBV11-2 to TRBJ2-2, with D perhaps matching TRBD2 (5 bases). Trimming took 4 bases from V and 3 from J, leaving 12 bases between them. The CDR3 extends over 15 amino acids. Germline CDR1 is SGHAT and CDR2 is FQNNGV. CDR3: CASSSVGIHTGELFF. The CDR3 region has the DNA TGTGCCAGCAGCTCAGTCGGGATACACACCGGGGAGCTGTTTTTT.